What follows is one TCR beta chain and its context. The antigen is undetermined. The sample originates from a study of beta chain features in type 1 diabetes. The study's findings and limits: Researchers reported that naive, central memory and Treg TCRB repertoires appeared more similar in patients than in healthy donors. TCRB CDR3s were moderately but significantly shorter in Type 1 diabetes patients in all four CD4+ subsets.

The authors obtained over 95% purity in all sorted populations. Since all of the isolated RNA was reverse transcribed, expressed TCRB transcripts were what got sequenced. TCRdb keeps only in-frame clones here, not all; method: immunoSEQ multiplex PCR. The sample includes around 250,000 clones, roughly two thirds of them seen just once. The receptor was derived from a man aged 25 to 40 in good health. The sample was naive CD4+ T cells from blood.

CDR3 sequence: CSARPRDTQYF. CDR3 bases: TGCAGTGCTAGACCTAGAGATACGCAGTATTTT. This chain uses TRBV20-1 with TRBJ2-3; no definite D call. Germline CDR1 reads DFQATT; CDR2 reads SNEGSKA (reference sequence). The CDR3 is 11 amino acids. V gave up 2 bases and J gave up 5 bases, with 5 bases separating them.